This entry concerns a single TCR beta chain. These data originate in a study of blood T cell repertoires in COVID-19. For the study at large: Acute and convalescent COVID-19 specimens originated in the United States, Italy and Spain.

Study processing details: Estimates of nucleated cell counts were drawn from the amplification of reference gene primers. Here immunoSEQ multiplex PCR was the method, and the copy in TCRdb shows in-frame clones only, minus some. V, J and clone size are taken as reported in that table, and D and trimming were inferred from the DNA itself. The data contain 250,000 to 400,000 clones, roughly 90% of them singletons. Germline CDR1 reads SGHRS; CDR2 reads YFSETQ. Trimming removed 5 bases at V and 2 bases at J, with 11 bases between. CDR3 size: 14 residues. Seattle researchers signed up patients amid active infection and tracked them longitudinally.

This rearrangement joins TRBV5-1 to TRBJ1-5, with TRBD1 as a possible D gene (6 bases). The TCR was taken from a woman in her twenties or thirties with COVID-19, enrolled during active disease. The sample comprised peripheral blood. The CDR3 DNA sequence: TGCGCCAGCAGACCGGACAGTGGCAATCAGCCCCAGCATTTT. Its protein is CASRPDSGNQPQHF. Filled out from reference TRBV5-1 and TRBJ1-5, the complete variable domain reads KAGVTQTPRYLIKTRGQQVTLSCSPISGHRSVSWYQQTPGQGLQFLFEYFSETQRNKGNFPGRFSGRQFSNSRSEMNVSTLELGDSALYLCASRPDSGNQPQHFGDGTRLSIL.